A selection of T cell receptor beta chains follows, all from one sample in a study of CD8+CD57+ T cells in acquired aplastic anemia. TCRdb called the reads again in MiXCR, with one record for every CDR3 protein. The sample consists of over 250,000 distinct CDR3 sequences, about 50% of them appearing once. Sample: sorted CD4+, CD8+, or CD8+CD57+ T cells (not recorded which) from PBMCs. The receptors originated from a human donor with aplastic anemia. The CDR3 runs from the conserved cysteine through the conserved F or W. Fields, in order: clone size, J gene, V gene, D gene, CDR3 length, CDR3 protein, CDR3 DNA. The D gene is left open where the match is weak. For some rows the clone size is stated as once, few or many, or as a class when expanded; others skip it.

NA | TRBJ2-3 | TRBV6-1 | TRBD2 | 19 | CAISESPLTSGGATDTQYF | TGTGCCATCAGTGAGTCTCCCCTGACTAGCGGGGGGGCCACAGATACGCAGTATTTT
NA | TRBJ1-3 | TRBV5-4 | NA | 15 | CASSPDLGRGYTIYF | TGTGCCAGCAGCCCGGACTTAGGACGGGGCTACACCATATATTTT
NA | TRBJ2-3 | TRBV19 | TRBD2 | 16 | CASSKVGGGRTDTQYF | TGTGCCAGTAGTAAGGTGGGGGGCGGGAGGACAGATACGCAGTATTTT
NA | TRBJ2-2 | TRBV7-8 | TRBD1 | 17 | CASSVAIGTGVTGELFF | TGTGCCAGCAGCGTAGCGATCGGGACAGGGGTCACCGGGGAGCTGTTTTTT
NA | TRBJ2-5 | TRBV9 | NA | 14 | CASSPRTEGETQYF | TGTGCCAGCAGCCCTCGGACGGAAGGGGAGACCCAGTACTTC
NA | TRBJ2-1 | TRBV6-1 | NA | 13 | CASSYRASKGMFF | TGTGCCAGCAGTTACCGGGCCAGTAAGGGAATGTTCTTC
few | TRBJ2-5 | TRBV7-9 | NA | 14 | CASSLTMGGETQYF | TGTGCCAGCAGCTTAACGATGGGGGGAGAGACCCAGTACTTC
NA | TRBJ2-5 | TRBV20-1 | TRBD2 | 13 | CSAKTSGSETQYF | TGCAGTGCTAAGACTAGCGGGAGTGAGACCCAGTACTTC
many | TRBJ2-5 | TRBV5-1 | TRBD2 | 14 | CASSSGTDKETQYF | TGCGCCAGCAGCAGCGGGACGGACAAAGAGACCCAGTACTTC
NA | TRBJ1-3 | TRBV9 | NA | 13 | CASRKRPGNTIYF | TGTGCCAGCAGAAAGAGACCAGGAAACACCATATATTTT
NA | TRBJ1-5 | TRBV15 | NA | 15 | CATSREGGLDQPQHF | TGTGCCACCAGCAGAGAAGGGGGGCTCGACCAGCCCCAGCATTTT
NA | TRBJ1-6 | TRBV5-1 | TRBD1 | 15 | CASSIAGTGGSPLHF | TGCGCCAGCAGCATTGCCGGGACAGGGGGATCACCCCTCCACTTT
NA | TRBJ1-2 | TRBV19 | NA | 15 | CASTPDGTTGQGYTF | TGTGCCAGTACCCCGGATGGGACGACGGGCCAAGGCTACACCTTC
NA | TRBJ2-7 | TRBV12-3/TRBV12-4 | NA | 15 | CASSTWGAISYEQYF | TGTGCCAGCAGCACCTGGGGTGCCATCTCCTACGAGCAGTACTTC
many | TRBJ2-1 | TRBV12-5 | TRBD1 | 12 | CASGLGQGEQFF | TGTGCTAGTGGCTTGGGACAGGGTGAGCAGTTCTTC
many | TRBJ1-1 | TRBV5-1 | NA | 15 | CASSSGGGQYTEAFF | TGCGCCAGCAGCTCTGGGGGAGGTCAGTATACTGAAGCTTTCTTT
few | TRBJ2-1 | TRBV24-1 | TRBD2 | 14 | CATSDGLVGNEQFF | TGTGCCACCAGTGATGGACTAGTAGGCAATGAGCAGTTCTTC
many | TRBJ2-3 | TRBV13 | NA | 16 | CASSLAGGENTDTQYF | TGTGCCAGCAGCTTAGCCGGGGGAGAAAACACAGATACGCAGTATTTT
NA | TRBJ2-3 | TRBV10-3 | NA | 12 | CAISETSFTQYF | TGTGCCATCAGCGAAACTAGCTTCACGCAGTATTTT
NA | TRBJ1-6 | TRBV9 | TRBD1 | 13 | CASGTGGNSPLHF | TGTGCCAGCGGGACAGGGGGGAATTCACCCCTCCACTTT
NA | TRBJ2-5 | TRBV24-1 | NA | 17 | CATSDPPTGGLRETQYF | TGTGCCACCAGTGATCCACCGACTGGCGGATTACGGGAGACCCAGTACTTC
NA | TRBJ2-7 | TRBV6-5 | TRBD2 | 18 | CASSYSRRSGKRIYEQYF | TGTGCCAGCAGTTACTCGAGACGTAGCGGGAAACGAATCTACGAGCAGTACTTC
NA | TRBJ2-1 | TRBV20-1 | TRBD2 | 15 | CSARDLGGRADEQFF | TGCAGTGCTAGAGATCTAGGCGGGAGGGCCGATGAGCAGTTCTTC
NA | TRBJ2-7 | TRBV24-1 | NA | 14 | CATSEAGTDYEQYF | TGTGCCACCAGTGAAGCCGGGACCGATTACGAGCAGTACTTC
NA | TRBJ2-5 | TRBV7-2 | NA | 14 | CASSLAGFRETQYF | TGTGCCAGCAGCTTAGCAGGGTTTCGGGAGACCCAGTACTTC
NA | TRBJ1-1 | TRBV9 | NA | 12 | CASSMSPTEAFF | TGTGCCAGCAGCATGAGCCCCACTGAAGCTTTCTTT
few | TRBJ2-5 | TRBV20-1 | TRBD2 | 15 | CSASRTSGGKETQYF | TGCAGTGCTAGTCGGACTAGCGGGGGGAAAGAGACCCAGTACTTC
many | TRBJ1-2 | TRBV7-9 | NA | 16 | CASSPSAGAIGYGYTF | TGTGCCAGCAGCCCATCGGCAGGGGCTATAGGCTATGGCTACACCTTC
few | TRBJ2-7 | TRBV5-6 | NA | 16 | CASSSQLGGMTYEQYF | TGTGCCAGCAGCTCACAGTTAGGGGGGATGACCTACGAGCAGTACTTC
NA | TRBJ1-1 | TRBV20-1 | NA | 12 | CSALRGGLEAVF | TGCAGTGCCTTAAGGGGAGGGCTAGAGGCTGTCTTT
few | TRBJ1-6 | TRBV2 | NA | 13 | CASCRQDNSPLHF | TGTGCCAGCTGCCGACAGGATAATTCACCCCTCCACTTT
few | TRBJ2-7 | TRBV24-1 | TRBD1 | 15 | CATSDGQGITYEQYF | TGTGCCACCAGTGATGGACAGGGGATTACCTACGAGCAGTACTTC
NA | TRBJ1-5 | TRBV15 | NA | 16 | CATSRTLSVGNQPQHF | TGTGCCACCAGCAGGACCTTATCGGTGGGCAATCAGCCCCAGCATTTT
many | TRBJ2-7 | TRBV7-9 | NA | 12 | CASSLARYEQYF | TGTGCCAGCAGCTTGGCTAGGTACGAGCAGTACTTC
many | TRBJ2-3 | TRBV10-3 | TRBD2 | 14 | CAITGLAGGGTQYF | TGTGCCATCACCGGACTAGCGGGAGGGGGTACGCAGTATTTT
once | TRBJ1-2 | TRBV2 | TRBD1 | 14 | CASSAGTGGYGYTF | TGTGCCAGCAGCGCAGGGACAGGGGGCTATGGCTACACCTTC
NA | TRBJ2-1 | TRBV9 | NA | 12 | CASSVSPWGQFF | TGTGCCAGCAGCGTATCGCCCTGGGGGCAGTTCTTC
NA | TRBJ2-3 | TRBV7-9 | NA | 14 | CASSDTGGTDTQYF | TGTGCCAGCAGCGACACGGGGGGCACAGATACGCAGTATTTT
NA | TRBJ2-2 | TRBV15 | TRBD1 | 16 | CATSSWGTANTGELFF | TGTGCCACCAGCAGCTGGGGGACAGCGAACACCGGGGAGCTGTTTTTT
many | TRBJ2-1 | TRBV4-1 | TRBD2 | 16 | CASSQEGAGGSKGQFF | TGCGCCAGCAGCCAAGAGGGAGCGGGAGGGTCCAAGGGGCAGTTCTTC
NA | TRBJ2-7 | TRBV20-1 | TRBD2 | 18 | CSAGGQGKGTSGNDEQYF | TGCAGTGCTGGTGGACAGGGGAAGGGGACTAGCGGGAACGACGAGCAGTACTTC
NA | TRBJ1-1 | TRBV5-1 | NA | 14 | CASSLTGSYTEAFF | TGCGCCAGCAGCCTGACGGGATCCTACACTGAAGCTTTCTTT
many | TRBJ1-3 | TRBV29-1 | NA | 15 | CSVVEGASSGNTIYF | TGCAGCGTTGTGGAAGGTGCAAGCTCTGGAAACACCATATATTTT
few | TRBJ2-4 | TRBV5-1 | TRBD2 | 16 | CASSLARGEGKNIQYF | TGCGCCAGCAGCTTGGCCCGGGGGGAAGGCAAAAACATTCAGTACTTC
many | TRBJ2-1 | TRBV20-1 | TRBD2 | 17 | CSARSGRAGGRYNEQFF | TGCAGTGCTAGATCGGGTCGAGCGGGAGGGCGGTACAATGAGCAGTTCTTC
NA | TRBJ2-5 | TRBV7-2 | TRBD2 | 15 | CASRQGLAGIQTQYF | TGTGCCAGCAGACAGGGACTAGCGGGAATACAGACCCAGTACTTC
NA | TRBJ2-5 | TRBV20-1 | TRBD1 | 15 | CSARVRNRGKETQYF | TGCAGTGCTAGAGTGCGGAACAGGGGGAAAGAGACCCAGTACTTC
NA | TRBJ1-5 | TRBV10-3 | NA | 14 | CAISKGRRDQPQHF | TGTGCCATCAGCAAGGGGAGGAGAGATCAGCCCCAGCATTTT
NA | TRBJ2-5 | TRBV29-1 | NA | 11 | CSVWSQETQYF | TGCAGCGTTTGGTCTCAAGAGACCCAGTACTTC
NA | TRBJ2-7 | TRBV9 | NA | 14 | CASSHGGSSYEQYF | TGTGCCAGCAGCCACGGGGGTAGCTCCTACGAGCAGTACTTC
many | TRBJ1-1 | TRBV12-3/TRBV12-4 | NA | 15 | CASSPQANRGTEAFF | TGTGCCAGCAGCCCACAGGCAAATCGGGGCACTGAAGCTTTCTTT
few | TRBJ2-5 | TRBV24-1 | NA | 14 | CATSDLHGPGTQYF | TGTGCCACCAGTGATCTACACGGCCCAGGGACCCAGTACTTC
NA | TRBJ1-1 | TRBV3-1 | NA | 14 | CASSQWDPNTEAFF | TGTGCCAGCAGCCAATGGGATCCGAACACTGAAGCTTTCTTT
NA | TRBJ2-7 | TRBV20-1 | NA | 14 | CSAPMRTEAYEQYF | TGCAGTGCGCCGATGAGGACGGAGGCCTACGAGCAGTACTTC
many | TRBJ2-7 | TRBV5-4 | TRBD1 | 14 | CASSLTGGVYEQYF | TGTGCCAGCAGCTTGACAGGGGGCGTTTACGAGCAGTACTTC
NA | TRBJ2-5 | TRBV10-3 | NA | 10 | CAIGLETQYF | TGTGCCATCGGCCTGGAGACCCAGTACTTC
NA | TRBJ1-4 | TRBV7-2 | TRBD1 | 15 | CASGQTGVGNEKLFF | TGTGCCAGCGGCCAAACAGGGGTAGGCAATGAAAAACTGTTTTTT
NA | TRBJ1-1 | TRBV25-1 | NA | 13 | CASKGLGDTEAFF | TGTGCCAGCAAGGGCCTCGGTGACACTGAAGCTTTCTTT
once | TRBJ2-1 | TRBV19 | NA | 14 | CASSEYNRNNEQFF | TGTGCCAGCAGTGAATACAACAGAAACAATGAGCAGTTCTTC